One sample yielded the 5 T cell receptor beta chains listed below, sequenced in a study of T cell responses to AZD1222 COVID-19 vaccine. This table comes from immunoSEQ multiplex PCR, and its TCRdb copy is limited to in-frame clones, with some not included. The sample records 55,000 to 60,000 clones, 85% being singletons. The material sequenced was peripheral blood, taken on day 0 of MenACWY control vaccination. Receptor source: an adult in good health.

This chain joins TRBV6-2 or TRBV6-3 and TRBJ1-5; no definite D call. V was pared by 2 bases and J by 0 bases, with 11 bases between. CDR1 and CDR2 from the germline V gene are MNHEY and SVGEGT. The CDR3 consists of 16 residues. CDR3: CASSYAGVGSNQPQHF. DNA of the CDR3: TGTGCCAGCAGTTACGCCGGCGTCGGTAGCAATCAGCCCCAGCATTTT.

The V and J genes are TRBV5-4 and TRBJ1-2; TRBD1 agrees at 11 bases. V lost 4 bases and J lost 6; bases outside the gene matches: 5. The germline gives CDR1 SGHNT, CDR2 YYREEE (reference sequence). The CDR3 spans 14 residues. CDR3: CASSPGDRGNGYTF. DNA of the CDR3: TGTGCCAGCAGCCCTGGGGACAGGGGGAATGGCTACACCTTC.

This clone came up a few times. The genes are TRBV6-2 or TRBV6-3 and TRBJ2-7; no clear D. Trimming stripped 6 bases from V and 4 bases from J, with 10 bases between. Germline V gene data show CDR1 as MNHEY and CDR2 as SVGEGT. The CDR3 spans 12 residues. Here the CDR3 reads CASRYKNYEQYF. The CDR3 nucleotides read TGTGCCAGCAGATACAAGAATTACGAGCAGTACTTC.

This clone appeared a few times. The rearrangement joins TRBV6-2 or TRBV6-3 to TRBJ2-7; the D is unclear. Trimming left V 6 bases short and J 3 bases short, with 6 bases between. There are 11 residues in the CDR3. Germline V gene data show CDR1 as MNHEY and CDR2 as SVGEGT. The CDR3 nucleotides are TGTGCCAGCAGCTATAACTACGAGCAGTACTTC. It specifies CASSYNYEQYF.

V gene TRBV11-2 combines with J gene TRBJ2-7, with 8 bases identical to TRBD1. V lost 1 base and J lost 3; bases outside the gene matches: 8. The germline gives CDR1 SGHAT, CDR2 FQNNGV. This CDR3 has 16 amino acids. The CDR3 nucleotides read TGTGCCAGCAGCTTAGGGAGCAGGGGGCACCGCTACGAGCAGTACTTC. Amino acid sequence: CASSLGSRGHRYEQYF. The whole variable domain, remainder taken from reference TRBV11-2 and TRBJ2-7, is EAGVAQSPRYKIIEKRQSVAFWCNPISGHATLYWYQQILGQGPKLLIQFQNNGVVDDSQLPKDRFSAERLKGVDSTLKIQPAKLEDSAVYLCASSLGSRGHRYEQYFGPGTRLTVT.